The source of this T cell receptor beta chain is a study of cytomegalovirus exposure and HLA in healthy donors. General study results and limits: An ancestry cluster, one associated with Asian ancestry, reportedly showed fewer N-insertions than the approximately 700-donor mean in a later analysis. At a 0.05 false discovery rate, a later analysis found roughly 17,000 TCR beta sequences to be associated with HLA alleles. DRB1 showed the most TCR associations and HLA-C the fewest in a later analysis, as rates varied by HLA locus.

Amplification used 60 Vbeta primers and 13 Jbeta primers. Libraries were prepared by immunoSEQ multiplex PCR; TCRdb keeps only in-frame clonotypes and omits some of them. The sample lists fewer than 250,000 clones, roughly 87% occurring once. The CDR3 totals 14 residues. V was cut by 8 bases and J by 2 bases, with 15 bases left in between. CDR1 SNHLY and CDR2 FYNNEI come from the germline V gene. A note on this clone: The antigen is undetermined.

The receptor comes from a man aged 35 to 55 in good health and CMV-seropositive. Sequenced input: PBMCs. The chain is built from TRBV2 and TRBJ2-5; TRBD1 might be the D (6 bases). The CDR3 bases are TGTGCCAGCTACTCCAGGGGTCTTCAAGAGACCCAGTACTTC. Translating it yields CASYSRGLQETQYF. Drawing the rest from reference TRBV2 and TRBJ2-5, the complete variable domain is EPEVTQTPSHQVTQMGQEVILRCVPISNHLYFYWYRQILGQKVEFLVSFYNNEISEKSEIFDDQFSVERPDGSNFTLKIRSTKLEDSAMYFCASYSRGLQETQYFGPGTRLLVL.